A single T cell receptor (beta chain) is shown here with its context. What it binds is not known. The read finishes 3 residues shy of the CDR3 end, and the germline J gene is used to complete it. The CDR3 runs 14 residues. The germline V gene encodes CDR1 MDHEN and CDR2 SYDVKM. Trimming took off 5 bases at V and 2 bases at J, with 13 bases between the two ends. Profiled with immunoSEQ multiplex PCR; TCRdb holds only in-frame clones, not every one. This sample contains about 22,000 clones. Dot-blot hybridization genotyped cervical HPV amplified with MY09/MY11 PCR. These data belong to a study of T cells in women clearing cervical HPV infection. Findings and limits, study-wide: Unknown T-cell numbers per sample may underlie the richness differences. A classifier using richness and V gene abundances reached an AUC of around 0.78. Timing of associations relative to infection is unclear; T-cell subsets were not isolated.

This clonotype originated in a woman between 18 and 69 years old with a cervical HPV16 infection that either progressed to CIN3+ or cleared (not recorded which). J is TRBJ2-7 and V is TRBV28, with D uncertain. Sequencing was done on a sample of blood buffy coat. The CDR3 sequence is CASSKSRVPYEQYF. The CDR3 bases that were read are TGTGCCAGCAGTAAATCCCGGGTTCCCTACGAG.